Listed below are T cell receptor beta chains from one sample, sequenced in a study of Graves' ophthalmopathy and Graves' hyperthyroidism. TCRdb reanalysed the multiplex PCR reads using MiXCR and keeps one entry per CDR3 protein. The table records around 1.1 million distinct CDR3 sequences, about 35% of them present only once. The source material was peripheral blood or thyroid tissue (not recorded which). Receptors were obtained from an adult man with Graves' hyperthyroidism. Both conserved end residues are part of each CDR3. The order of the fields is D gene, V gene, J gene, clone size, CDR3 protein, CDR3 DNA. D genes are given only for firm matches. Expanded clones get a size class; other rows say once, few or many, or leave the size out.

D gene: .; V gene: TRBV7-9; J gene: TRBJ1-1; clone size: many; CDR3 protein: CASSSRTRGTEAFF; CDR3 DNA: TGTGCCAGCAGCTCCCGTACTCGTGGCACTGAAGCTTTCTTT
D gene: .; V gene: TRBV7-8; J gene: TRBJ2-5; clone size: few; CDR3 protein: CASSLIARGRGNPKETQYF; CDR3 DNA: TGTGCCAGCAGCTTAATCGCCAGGGGTAGGGGGAACCCTAAAGAGACCCAGTACTTC
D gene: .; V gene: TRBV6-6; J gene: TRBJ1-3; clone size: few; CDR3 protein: CASSYPGPGNTMYF; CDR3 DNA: TGTGCCAGCAGTTACCCGGGACCAGGAAACACCATGTATTTT
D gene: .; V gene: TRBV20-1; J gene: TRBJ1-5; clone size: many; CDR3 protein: CSSRQGGSEYSNQPQHF; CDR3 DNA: TGCAGCAGCCGTCAAGGTGGCAGCGAATATAGCAATCAGCCCCAGCATTTT
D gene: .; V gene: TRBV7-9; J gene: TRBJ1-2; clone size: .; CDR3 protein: CASRPGRGGYTF; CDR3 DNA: TGCGCCAGCAGGCCTGGGAGGGGCGGCTACACCTTC
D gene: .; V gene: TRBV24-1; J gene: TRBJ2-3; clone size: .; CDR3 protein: CATSEGTPTDTQYF; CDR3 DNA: TGTGCCACCAGTGAAGGGACACCCACAGATACGCAGTATTTT
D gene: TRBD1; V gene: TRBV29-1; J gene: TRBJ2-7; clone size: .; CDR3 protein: CSGGTGTGKQEQYF; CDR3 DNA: TGCAGCGGCGGGACTGGGACAGGGAAACAGGAGCAGTACTTC
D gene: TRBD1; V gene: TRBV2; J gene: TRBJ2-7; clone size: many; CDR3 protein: CASRADRGSYEQYF; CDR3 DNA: TGTGCCAGCAGGGCGGACAGGGGATCCTACGAGCAGTACTTC
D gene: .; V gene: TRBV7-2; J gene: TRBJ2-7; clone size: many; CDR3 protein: CASSLVSPYEQYF; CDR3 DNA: TGTGCCAGCAGCTTAGTGTCGCCATACGAGCAGTACTTC
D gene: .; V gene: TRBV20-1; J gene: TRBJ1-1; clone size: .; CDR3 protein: CSARRAATSEAFF; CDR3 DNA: TGCAGTGCCCGGCGGGCCGCGACCAGTGAAGCTTTCTTT
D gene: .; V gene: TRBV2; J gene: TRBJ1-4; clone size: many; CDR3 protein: CASSGRDEKLFF; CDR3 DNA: TGTGCCAGCAGTGGGAGGGATGAAAAACTGTTTTTT
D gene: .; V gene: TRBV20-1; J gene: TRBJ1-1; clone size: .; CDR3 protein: CSASPDSRVTEAFF; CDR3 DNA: TGCAGTGCTAGCCCGGACAGCCGGGTCACTGAAGCTTTCTTT
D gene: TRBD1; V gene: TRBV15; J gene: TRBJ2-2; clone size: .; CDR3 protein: CATSEGRLGQQETGELFF; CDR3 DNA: TGTGCCACCAGCGAAGGACGCTTGGGACAGCAAGAGACCGGGGAGCTGTTTTTT
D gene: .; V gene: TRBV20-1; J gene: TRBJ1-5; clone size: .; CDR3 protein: CSARPRALSNQPQHF; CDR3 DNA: TGCAGTGCTAGACCGAGGGCTTTAAGCAATCAGCCCCAGCATTTT
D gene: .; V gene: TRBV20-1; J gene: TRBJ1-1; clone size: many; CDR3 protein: CSASKEGGWDTEAFF; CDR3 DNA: TGCAGTGCTAGTAAGGAGGGTGGGTGGGACACTGAAGCTTTCTTT
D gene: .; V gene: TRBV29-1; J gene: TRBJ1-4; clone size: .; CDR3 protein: CSVEGGEKLFF; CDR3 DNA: TGCAGCGTTGAAGGGGGTGAAAAACTGTTTTTT
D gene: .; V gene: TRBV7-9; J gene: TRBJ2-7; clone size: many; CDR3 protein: CASSFAPRSSYEQYF; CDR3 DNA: TGTGCCAGCAGCTTCGCCCCTCGGAGCTCCTACGAGCAGTACTTC
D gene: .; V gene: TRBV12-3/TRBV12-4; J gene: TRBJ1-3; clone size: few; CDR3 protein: CASRVGAISGNTIYF; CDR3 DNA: TGTGCCAGCAGGGTAGGGGCAATTTCTGGAAACACCATATATTTT
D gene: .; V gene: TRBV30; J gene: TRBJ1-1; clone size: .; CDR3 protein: CAWIGVLNTEAFF; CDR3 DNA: TGTGCCTGGATTGGGGTTTTGAACACTGAAGCTTTCTTT
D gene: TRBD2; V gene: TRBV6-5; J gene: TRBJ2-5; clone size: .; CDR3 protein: CASADRLAYF; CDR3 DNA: TGTGCCAGCGCCGACAGACTAGCGTACTTC
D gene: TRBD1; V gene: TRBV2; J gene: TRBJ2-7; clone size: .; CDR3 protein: CASRIDRGHEQYF; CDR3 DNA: TGTGCCAGCAGGATAGACAGGGGCCACGAGCAGTACTTC
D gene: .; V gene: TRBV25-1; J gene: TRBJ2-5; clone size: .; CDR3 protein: CASTAGRGGQETQYF; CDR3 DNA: TGTGCCAGCACCGCGGGACGGGGTGGCCAAGAGACCCAGTACTTC
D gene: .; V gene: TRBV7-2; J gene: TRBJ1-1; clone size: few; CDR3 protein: CASSFPYTEAFF; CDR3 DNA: TGTGCCAGCAGCTTTCCCTACACTGAAGCTTTCTTT
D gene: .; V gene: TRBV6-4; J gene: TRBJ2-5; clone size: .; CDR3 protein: CASSDLDQETQYF; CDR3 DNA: TGTGCCAGCAGTGACCTAGACCAAGAGACCCAGTACTTC
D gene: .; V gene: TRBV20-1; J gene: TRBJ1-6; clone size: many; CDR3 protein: CSARDVQYNSPLHF; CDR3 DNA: TGCAGTGCTAGAGACGTACAGTATAATTCACCCCTCCACTTT
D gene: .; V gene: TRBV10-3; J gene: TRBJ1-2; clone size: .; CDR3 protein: CAISLQGFDGYTF; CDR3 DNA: TGTGCCATCAGTCTACAGGGTTTCGACGGCTACACCTTC
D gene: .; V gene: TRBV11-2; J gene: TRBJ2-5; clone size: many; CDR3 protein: CASSAPGPPARETQYF; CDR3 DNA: TGTGCCAGCAGCGCCCCGGGACCCCCTGCTCGAGAGACCCAGTACTTC
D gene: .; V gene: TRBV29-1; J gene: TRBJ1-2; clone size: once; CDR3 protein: CSVVAEDYGYTF; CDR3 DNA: TGCAGCGTTGTAGCGGAAGACTATGGCTACACCTTC
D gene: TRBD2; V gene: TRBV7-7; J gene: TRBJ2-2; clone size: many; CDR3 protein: CASSSSGTSVPGELFF; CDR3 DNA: TGTGCCAGCAGCTCCTCCGGGACTAGCGTTCCCGGGGAGCTGTTTTTT
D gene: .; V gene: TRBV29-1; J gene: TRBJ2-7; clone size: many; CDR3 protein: CSAENWFGGTYEQYF; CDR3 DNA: TGCAGCGCCGAAAACTGGTTCGGCGGCACCTACGAGCAGTACTTC
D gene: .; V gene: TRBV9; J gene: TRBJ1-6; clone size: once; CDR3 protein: CASSAGESNSPLHF; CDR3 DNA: TGTGCCAGCAGCGCCGGGGAAAGCAATTCACCCCTCCACTTT
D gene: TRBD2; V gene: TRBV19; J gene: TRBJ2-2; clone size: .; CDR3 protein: CASRASGRAGTGELFF; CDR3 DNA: TGTGCCAGTAGAGCTAGCGGGCGGGCGGGCACCGGGGAGCTGTTTTTT
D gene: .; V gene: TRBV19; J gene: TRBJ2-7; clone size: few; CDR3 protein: CATRSPIGSYEQYF; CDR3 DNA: TGTGCCACCCGCAGCCCTATAGGGTCCTACGAGCAGTACTTC
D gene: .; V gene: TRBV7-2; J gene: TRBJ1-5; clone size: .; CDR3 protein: CASSLDLRGSNQPQHF; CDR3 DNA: TGTGCCAGCAGCTTAGACTTGCGAGGGAGCAATCAGCCCCAGCATTTT
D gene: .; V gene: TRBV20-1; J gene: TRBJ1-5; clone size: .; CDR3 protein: CSASPPGGSNQPQHF; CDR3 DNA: TGCAGTGCTAGCCCCCCCGGGGGTAGCAATCAGCCCCAGCATTTT
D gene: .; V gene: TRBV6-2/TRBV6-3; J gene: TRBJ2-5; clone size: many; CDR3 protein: CASRQGATQYF; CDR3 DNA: TGTGCCAGCAGGCAGGGCGCGACCCAGTACTTC
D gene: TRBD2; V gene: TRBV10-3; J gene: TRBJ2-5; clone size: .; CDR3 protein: CASSSSSGRLARETQYF; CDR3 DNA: TGTGCCAGCAGTTCCTCTAGCGGGAGACTGGCCCGGGAGACCCAGTACTTC
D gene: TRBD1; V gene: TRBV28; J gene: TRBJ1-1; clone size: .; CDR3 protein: CASSPEDRGTEAFF; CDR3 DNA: TGTGCCAGCAGTCCAGAAGACAGGGGGACTGAAGCTTTCTTT
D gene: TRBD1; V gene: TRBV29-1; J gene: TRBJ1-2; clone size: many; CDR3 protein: CSVEIGGQNYGYTF; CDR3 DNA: TGCAGCGTTGAAATAGGGGGCCAAAACTATGGCTACACCTTC
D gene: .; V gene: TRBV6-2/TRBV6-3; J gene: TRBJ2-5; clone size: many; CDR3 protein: CASSWGRNQETQYF; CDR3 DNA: TGTGCCAGCAGTTGGGGACGGAACCAAGAGACCCAGTACTTC
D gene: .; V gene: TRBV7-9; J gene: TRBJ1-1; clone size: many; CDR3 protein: CASSFRAGDTEAFF; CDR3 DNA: TGTGCCAGCAGCTTCCGAGCAGGCGACACTGAAGCTTTCTTT
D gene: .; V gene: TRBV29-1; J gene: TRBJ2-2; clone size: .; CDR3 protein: CSVEKGSELFF; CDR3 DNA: TGCAGCGTTGAAAAGGGCTCGGAGCTGTTTTTT
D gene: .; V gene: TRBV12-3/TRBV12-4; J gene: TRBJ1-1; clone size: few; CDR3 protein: CASSLRGRGEAFF; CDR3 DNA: TGTGCCAGCAGTTTAAGGGGCAGGGGTGAAGCTTTCTTT
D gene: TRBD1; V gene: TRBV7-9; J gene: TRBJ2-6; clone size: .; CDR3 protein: CASSSKGRGMSGANVLTF; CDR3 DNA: TGTGCCAGCAGCTCCAAGGGCAGGGGGATGTCTGGGGCCAACGTCCTGACTTTC
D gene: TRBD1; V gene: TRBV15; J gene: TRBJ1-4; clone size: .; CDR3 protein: CATSSVVGTGATNEKLFF; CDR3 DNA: TGTGCCACCAGCAGCGTTGTAGGGACAGGGGCAACTAATGAAAAACTGTTTTTT
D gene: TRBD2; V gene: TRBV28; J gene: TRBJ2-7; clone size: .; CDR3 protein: CASSLVLAGATYEQYF; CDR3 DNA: TGTGCCAGCAGTTTAGTTCTAGCGGGGGCAACCTACGAGCAGTACTTC
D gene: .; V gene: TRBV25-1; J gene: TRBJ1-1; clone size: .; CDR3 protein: CAREAGPVRSLNTEAFF; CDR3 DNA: TGTGCTAGAGAGGCAGGGCCAGTAAGGTCACTGAACACTGAAGCTTTCTTT
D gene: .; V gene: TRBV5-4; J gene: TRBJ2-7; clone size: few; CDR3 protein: CASSLLRDSYEQYF; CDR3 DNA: TGTGCCAGCAGCTTGTTACGGGACTCCTACGAGCAGTACTTC
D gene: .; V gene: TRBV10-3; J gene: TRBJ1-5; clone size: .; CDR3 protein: CASSDQRAQPQHF; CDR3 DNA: TGTGCCAGCAGTGATCAGAGGGCCCAGCCCCAGCATTTT
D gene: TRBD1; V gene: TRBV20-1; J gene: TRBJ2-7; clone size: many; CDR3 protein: CSARDAGTGSYEQYF; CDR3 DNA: TGCAGTGCTAGAGACGCCGGGACAGGGTCCTACGAGCAGTACTTC
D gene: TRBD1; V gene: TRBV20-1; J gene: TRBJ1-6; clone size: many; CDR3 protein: CSAGQGSSYNSPLHF; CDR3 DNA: TGCAGTGCTGGACAGGGGAGCTCCTATAATTCACCCCTCCACTTT
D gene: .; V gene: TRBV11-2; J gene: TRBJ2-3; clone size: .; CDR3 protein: CASSSRAGGTQYF; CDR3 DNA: TGTGCCAGCAGCTCACGGGCAGGCGGTACGCAGTATTTT
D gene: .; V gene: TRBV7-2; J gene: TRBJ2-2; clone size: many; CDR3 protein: CASSLESRTGELFF; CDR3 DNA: TGTGCCAGCAGCTTAGAATCGCGGACCGGGGAGCTGTTTTTT
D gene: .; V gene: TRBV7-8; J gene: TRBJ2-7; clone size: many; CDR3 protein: CASSFRGTLSSYEQYF; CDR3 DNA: TGTGCCAGCAGCTTTCGCGGGACTTTGAGCTCCTACGAGCAGTACTTC
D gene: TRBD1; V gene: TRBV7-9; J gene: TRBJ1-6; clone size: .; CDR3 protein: CASSLRTGKDSPLHF; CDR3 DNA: TGTGCCAGCAGCTTGCGGACAGGGAAGGATTCACCCCTCCACTTT